This T cell receptor beta chain was found in a study of blood T cell repertoires in COVID-19. Study in general: From the United States, Italy and Spain came samples of acute and convalescent COVID-19. PBMCs, B-cell-depleted T cells, or T cells provided the cDNA or gDNA that made up the material.

Authors' data handling: Researchers report that nucleated cell counts were estimated from reference gene primer amplification. Sequencing used immunoSEQ multiplex PCR; TCRdb keeps in-frame clones, though not all of them. The V and J calls and clone size come from that table; D and trimming were worked out from the DNA. This table has about 61,000 clones, about 78% appearing once. Material: peripheral blood. This TCR came from a man older than 75 with active or convalescent COVID-19.

Here the CDR3 reads CASTPGVDQPQHF. The CDR3 DNA sequence: TGTGCCAGCACCCCAGGGGTAGATCAGCCCCAGCATTTT. The chain is built from TRBV6-5 and TRBJ1-5, with a tentative D call TRBD1 (6 bases). Trimming cost V 7 bases and J 5 bases, with 12 bases left between them. The CDR3 length is 13 residues. Germline CDR1 MNHEY, CDR2 SVGAGI.